These 27 T cell receptor beta chains were all obtained from the same sample, sequenced in a study of T cell responses to AZD1222 COVID-19 vaccine (dated by TCRdb to about 2021). Library creation used the immunoSEQ multiplex PCR assay. Here the immuneACCESS table is served through TCRdb, limited to in-frame sequences with V and J called. Missing clones are a known gap in these copies; in checked studies unresolved V genes cover under half, and the rest lacks a known reason. The sample table records around 140,000 clones; roughly nine tenths of these occur just once. The ten largest clones capture around 1.5% of the sample. The time point label of this sample denotes: baseline before first vaccination. The sequencing here drew on peripheral blood, taken on day 0 of AZD1222 vaccination. The receptors originated from an adult in good health.

The rearrangement joins TRBV5-8 to TRBJ1-6; TRBD1 agrees at 9 bases. The CDR3 consists of 13 residues. Per the germline V gene, CDR1 is SGHTS and CDR2 is YDEGEE. V trimming: 6 bases; J trimming: 7 bases; junction bases outside the gene matches: 2. The CDR3 bases are TGTGCCAGCAAGGACAGGGGAAATTCACCCCTCCACTTT. This encodes CASKDRGNSPLHF.

The V call is TRBV15, the J call TRBJ1-2; 8 positions agree with TRBD1. The CDR3 has 14 residues. Germline loops: CDR1 LNHNV, CDR2 YYDKDF (reference sequence). With 9 bases clipped from V and 8 bases from J, the junction kept 14 bases outside the gene matches. CDR3 in DNA: TGTGCCACTCATAGGACAGGGTGGTCTTCGGGCTACACCTTC. Translation gives CATHRTGWSSGYTF.

The chain joins TRBV2 to TRBJ2-5; D is uncertain. This CDR3 region has 12 residues. Germline CDR1 is SNHLY and CDR2 is FYNNEI. V dropped 7 bases and J dropped 5 bases, with 11 bases sitting between them. The CDR3 spells CASIGPAETQYF. Written as DNA, the CDR3 is TGTGCCAGCATAGGGCCGGCGGAGACCCAGTACTTC.

The chain is built from TRBV18 and TRBJ1-2, with D perhaps TRBD1 (6 bases). CDR3 size: 15 residues. Trimming stripped 3 bases from V and 4 bases from J, with 15 bases between. Germline assignment: CDR1 KGHSH and CDR2 LQKENI. The CDR3 loop reads CASSPGTPKGYGYTF. Here the CDR3 DNA reads TGTGCCAGCTCACCTGGGACACCTAAGGGCTATGGCTACACCTTC.

This chain connects TRBV4-2 to TRBJ2-7; either TRBD1 or TRBD2 may supply D (5 bases each). Between the trimmed V and J ends, which lost 0 bases and 0 bases, there was a span of 15 bases. Germline V gene lookup returns CDR1 LGHNA and CDR2 YNFKEQ. The CDR3 loop spans 17 amino acids. CDR3 DNA sequence: TGTGCCAGCAGCCAAGAGGGGGTGGACGTAAGCTCCTACGAGCAGTACTTC. Its protein is CASSQEGVDVSSYEQYF.

The gene calls are TRBV3-1 (or the pseudogene TRBV3-2) and TRBJ2-7, with TRBD1 identical over 8 bases. The CDR3 sequence is 15 residues long. Per the germline V gene, CDR1 is LGHDT and CDR2 is YNNKEL (reference sequence). V lost 2 bases and J lost 2; bases outside the gene matches: 5. Here the CDR3 DNA reads TGTGCCAGCAGCCAAACAGGGGGGATGACCTACGAGCAGTACTTC. Its translation: CASSQTGGMTYEQYF.

The chain has TRBV10-3 and TRBJ2-7; D may be TRBD2 (5 bases). Between the trimmed V and J ends, which lost 4 bases and 2 bases, there was a span of 15 bases. Germline V gene data show CDR1 as ENHRY and CDR2 as SYGVKD. The CDR3 covers 15 residues. CDR3 DNA: TGTGCCATCAGTGGAGGGTCAGATTCCACCTACGAGCAGTACTTC. Its translation: CAISGGSDSTYEQYF.

The V gene is TRBV18, the J gene TRBJ1-5; no definite D call. CDR3 length equals 15 residues. The V and J ends lost 3 bases and 4 bases respectively, with 13 bases between them. Looked up from germline, CDR1 is KGHSH and CDR2 is LQKENI. CDR3 in amino acids: CASSPDQSVNQPQHF. In DNA, the CDR3 is TGTGCCAGCTCACCTGACCAGTCGGTAAATCAGCCCCAGCATTTT. Combining the CDR3 with reference TRBV18 and TRBJ1-5 gives the whole variable domain NAGVMQNPRHLVRRRGQEARLRCSPMKGHSHVYWYRQLPEEGLKFMVYLQKENIIDESGMPKERFSAEFPKEGPSILRIQQVVRGDSAAYFCASSPDQSVNQPQHFGDGTRLSIL.

This clone was counted once. The chain links TRBV5-5 to TRBJ2-7; a weak D match, TRBD1 (5 bases). Germline values: CDR1 SGHKS, CDR2 YYEKEE (reference sequence). The CDR3 spans 15 residues. The V end lost 1 base, the J end lost 0 bases, and 11 bases lay between the germline ends. The CDR3, as DNA: TGTGCCAGCAGCTTGAATGGCAGGGACTCCTACGAGCAGTACTTC. Its translation: CASSLNGRDSYEQYF.

The rearrangement links TRBV28 to TRBJ1-1; 7 bases match TRBD1. Germline CDR1 MDHEN, CDR2 SYDVKM. J was trimmed by 6 bases and V by 6 bases; bases with no gene match: 7. The CDR3 sequence is 13 residues long. The CDR3: CASRATGEAEAFF. The CDR3 region has the DNA TGTGCCAGCAGGGCAACAGGGGAAGCTGAAGCTTTCTTT.

The rearrangement uses TRBV6-5 and TRBJ1-4, with D tentatively TRBD1 (5 bases). The CDR3 totals 12 residues. The germline CDR1 and CDR2 sequences are MNHEY and SVGAGI. Trimming cost V 8 bases and J 10 bases, with 14 bases left between them. CDR3 nucleotides: TGTGCCAGCTCATCCGGGACGCGAAAACTGTTTTTT. Translation: CASSSGTRKLFF.

The V call is TRBV7-7, the J call TRBJ2-2; D call uncertain. V lost 1 base and J lost 7, with 10 bases in between. Germline loops: CDR1 SSHAT, CDR2 FNYEAQ (reference sequence). The CDR3 is 14 amino acids. The CDR3 bases are TGTGCCAGCAGCTTAGTGGGGAAGGGCGGGGAGCTGTTTTTT. It yields the protein CASSLVGKGGELFF.

V and J are TRBV19 and TRBJ1-1; perhaps TRBD1 as D (5 bases). Per the germline V gene, CDR1 is LNHDA and CDR2 is SQIVND (reference sequence). This CDR3 region has 15 residues. Trimming removed 0 bases from V and 1 base from J, with 9 bases in between. CDR3 DNA: TGTGCCAGTAGTATAGACGGGGGGACGAACACTGAAGCTTTCTTT. Protein: CASSIDGGTNTEAFF. The entire variable domain, with the rest obtained from reference TRBV19 and TRBJ1-1, is as follows: DGGITQSPKYLFRKEGQNVTLSCEQNLNHDAMYWYRQDPGQGLRLIYYSQIVNDFQKGDIAEGYSVSREKKESFPLTVTSAQKNPTAFYLCASSIDGGTNTEAFFGQGTRLTVV.

This chain joins TRBV12-3 or TRBV12-4 and TRBJ2-1, with D possibly being TRBD2 (5 bases). The length of the CDR3 is 11 residues. The ends were cut back, 1 base at V and 15 bases at J, with 10 bases in the middle. The CDR3 sequence: CASSLVGGTFF. CDR3 in DNA: TGTGCCAGCAGTTTAGTTGGAGGCACGTTCTTC.

The chain links TRBV3-1 (or the pseudogene TRBV3-2) to TRBJ2-5; a weak D match, TRBD1 (5 bases). Per germline, CDR1 LGHDT and CDR2 YNNKEL (reference sequence). V lost 6 bases to trimming and J lost 0 bases, with 11 bases between them. The CDR3 totals 14 residues. The CDR3 loop is CASREGVNQETQYF. Here the CDR3 DNA reads TGTGCCAGCAGAGAAGGGGTTAACCAAGAGACCCAGTACTTC.

The chain combines TRBV4-1 with TRBJ2-1, with 7 nucleotides matching TRBD2. Trimming cost V 1 base and J 7 bases; bases outside gene matches: 7. CDR1 and CDR2 from the germline V gene are MGHRA and YSYEKL. The CDR3 has 15 residues. The CDR3 loop reads CASSQVLAVRNEQFF. CDR3 sequence (DNA): TGCGCCAGCAGCCAAGTCCTAGCGGTTAGGAATGAGCAGTTCTTC.

The chain has TRBV29-1 and TRBJ1-1, with a tentative D call TRBD1 (5 bases). V shed 8 bases and J shed 11 bases, with 27 bases lying between them. CDR1 and CDR2 from the germline V gene are SQVTM and ANQGSEA. This CDR3 spans 14 amino acids. In DNA form, the CDR3 reads TGCAGCTTCCGGGGTCCGGGGGAAGTTTTCGGGGCTTTCTTT. This translates into CSFRGPGEVFGAFF.

This rearrangement joins TRBV7-8 to TRBJ2-1; possibly TRBD1 or TRBD2 for D (6 bases each). Trimming stripped 5 bases from V and 1 base from J, with 15 bases between. CDR1 is SGHVS, CDR2 FQNEAQ, per germline. The CDR3 contains 16 residues. CDR3 bases: TGTGCCAGCAGCCGAGGGGGGAGCGGGTCCTACAATGAGCAGTTCTTC. The encoded protein is CASSRGGSGSYNEQFF.

The V and J genes are TRBV5-1 and TRBJ1-5, with a possible D match to TRBD1 (5 bases). The germline V and J ends were trimmed by 0 bases and 6 bases, with 16 bases remaining between them. The germline gives CDR1 SGHRS, CDR2 YFSETQ. The CDR3 totals 16 residues. CDR3 region: CASSLGLVGDSQPQHF. In DNA, the CDR3 is TGCGCCAGCAGCTTGGGGTTGGTAGGGGATTCTCAGCCCCAGCATTTT.

Only a few counts were recorded for this clone. The rearrangement links TRBV4-1 to TRBJ2-7; D unclear. Germline V gene lookup returns CDR1 MGHRA and CDR2 YSYEKL. The CDR3 has 14 amino acids. Trimming stripped 4 bases from V and 6 bases from J, with 16 bases between. The CDR3 protein is CASSPDQLLTEQYF. CDR3 nucleotide sequence: TGCGCCAGCAGCCCAGATCAACTCTTAACCGAGCAGTACTTC.

The chain combines TRBV18 with TRBJ1-6; 7 bases align to TRBD1. The length of the CDR3 is 14 residues. After removal of 4 bases from V and 7 bases from J, the junction contained 4 bases not matched to a gene. Germline CDR1 and CDR2: KGHSH and LQKENI. In DNA, the CDR3 is TGTGCCAGCTCACGGGACAGCCAAAATTCACCCCTCCACTTT. Amino acids: CASSRDSQNSPLHF. Variable domain in full (rest from reference TRBV18 and TRBJ1-6): NAGVMQNPRHLVRRRGQEARLRCSPMKGHSHVYWYRQLPEEGLKFMVYLQKENIIDESGMPKERFSAEFPKEGPSILRIQQVVRGDSAAYFCASSRDSQNSPLHFGNGTRLTVT.

The J gene is TRBJ2-5, the V gene TRBV7-3; 9 nucleotides agree with TRBD2. This CDR3 is 16 amino acids long. J lost 6 bases, V lost 3 bases, and 11 bases had no gene match. CDR1 and CDR2 (germline): SGHTA, FQGTGA. DNA of the CDR3: TGTGCCAGCAGCTTGGCTCCGCGGGAGGGCCTGAAGACCCAGTACTTC. Protein: CASSLAPREGLKTQYF.

This chain links TRBV4-2 with TRBJ1-3; unclear D gene. Germline assignment: CDR1 LGHNA and CDR2 YNFKEQ. V gave up 0 bases and J gave up 5 bases, with 8 bases separating them. This CDR3 is built from 14 residues. The CDR3 region is CASSQDKERNTIYF. The CDR3 DNA reads TGTGCCAGCAGCCAAGATAAGGAGAGAAACACCATATATTTT.

This chain connects TRBV6-5 to TRBJ1-5, with unresolved D. V was trimmed by 5 bases and J by 4 bases, leaving 15 bases between them. Germline CDR1 MNHEY, CDR2 SVGAGI. This CDR3 is 15 amino acids long. Here the CDR3 DNA reads TGTGCCAGCAGTCCCGACACCCCGCGGAATCAGCCCCAGCATTTT. As protein: CASSPDTPRNQPQHF.

To note about this clone: In the same sample, other DNA sequences code for this CDR3. The chain employs TRBV28 and TRBJ1-1; no definite D call. The CDR3 loop spans 12 amino acids. CDR1 and CDR2 from the germline V gene are MDHEN and SYDVKM. Deletions cut 2 bases from V and 2 bases from J, with 3 bases between. CDR3 protein: CASSLGNTEAFF. Here the CDR3 DNA reads TGTGCCAGCAGTTTAGGTAACACTGAAGCTTTCTTT.

This rearrangement joins TRBV7-2 to TRBJ1-2; 9 bases match TRBD1. The CDR3 runs to 14 residues. Looked up from germline, CDR1 is SGHTA and CDR2 is FQGNSA. Trimming cost V 4 bases and J 3 bases; bases outside gene matches: 3. The CDR3 sequence: CASSWTGADYGYTF. The CDR3 nucleotides read TGTGCCAGCAGCTGGACAGGGGCCGACTATGGCTACACCTTC.

CDR3 residues: CASRGLGLETQYF. CDR3 DNA: TGCGCCAGCAGGGGACTAGGTCTTGAGACCCAGTACTTC. The chain joins TRBV4-1 to TRBJ2-5; 8 bases align to TRBD2. Germline loops: CDR1 MGHRA, CDR2 YSYEKL. The CDR3 consists of 13 residues. J was trimmed by 5 bases and V by 6 bases; bases with no gene match: 5.